The 10 T cell receptor beta chains below were found in one sample sequenced in a study of cytomegalovirus exposure and HLA in healthy donors. PCR used 60 Vbeta primers and 13 Jbeta primers. Measured with immunoSEQ multiplex PCR; TCRdb has only the in-frame clones, and not every one. In the table there are some 150,000 clones, around 72% of which are singletons. Input material: PBMCs. The origin of the receptors is a middle-aged man in good health and CMV-seropositive.

The chain combines TRBV19 with TRBJ1-5; TRBD1 agrees at 10 bases. CDR1 is LNHDA, CDR2 SQIVND, per germline (reference sequence). Trimming removed 7 bases from V and 1 base from J; junction bases left unmatched: 4. The CDR3 is 15 residues long. The CDR3 DNA is TGTGCCAGTACCACGGACAGGGGGAGCAATCAGCCCCAGCATTTT. Its translation is CASTTDRGSNQPQHF.

The V and J genes are TRBV6-1 and TRBJ2-2; 11 positions agree with TRBD1. V shed 6 bases, J shed 17 bases, and the junction held 11 bases outside the gene matches. The CDR3 loop spans 13 amino acids. The germline CDR1 and CDR2 sequences are MNHNS and SASEGT. For the CDR3, the DNA is TGTGCCAGCAGCCCAAGGAGGACAGGGGGCGACTTTTTT. It translates to CASSPRRTGGDFF.

This clone was detected a few times. The V call is TRBV10-3, the J call TRBJ2-1, with TRBD1 matching over 9 bases. Germline V CDR1 and CDR2: ENHRY, SYGVKD. V trimming: 3 bases; J trimming: 3 bases; junction bases outside the gene matches: 6. This CDR3 has 16 amino acids. The CDR3 is CAISERDRAIYNEQFF. Written as DNA, the CDR3 is TGTGCCATCAGTGAAAGGGACAGGGCCATCTACAATGAGCAGTTCTTC.

The rearrangement links TRBV5-1 to TRBJ1-1, with D possibly TRBD1 on 6 matching bases. The CDR3 totals 14 residues. Germline V gene data show CDR1 as SGHRS and CDR2 as YFSETQ. Trimming shortened V by 7 bases and J by 5 bases, and 18 bases separated the two germline ends. The CDR3 here is CASQLGASRTEAFF. The CDR3 nucleotides are TGCGCCAGCCAACTGGGGGCCAGCAGGACTGAAGCTTTCTTT.

The J gene is TRBJ2-7, the V gene TRBV5-5; 11 bases agree with TRBD1. Germline loops: CDR1 SGHKS, CDR2 YYEKEE (reference sequence). This CDR3 comprises 14 residues. Trimming at V came to 5 bases and at J to 3 bases, leaving 4 bases not matched to a gene. Here the CDR3 DNA reads TGTGCCAGCAGACCCGGGACAGGGGGCTACGAGCAGTACTTC. Translated: CASRPGTGGYEQYF.

This chain joins TRBV4-3 and TRBJ1-2; 12 nucleotides align to TRBD1. Germline CDR1 reads LGHNA; CDR2 reads YSLEER. The CDR3 loop spans 15 amino acids. V shed 4 bases, J shed 2 bases, and the junction held 2 bases outside the gene matches. CDR3: CASSPGTGGNYGYTF. The CDR3 bases are TGCGCCAGCAGCCCTGGGACAGGGGGCAACTATGGCTACACCTTC.

V is TRBV29-1 and J is TRBJ1-2; D gene unclear. Germline loops: CDR1 SQVTM, CDR2 ANQGSEA. The CDR3 has 13 residues. Trimming shortened V by 4 bases and J by 3 bases, and 12 bases separated the two germline ends. The CDR3, as DNA: TGCAGCGTTGGGGTCGCGGCCCACTATGGCTACACCTTC. As protein: CSVGVAAHYGYTF.

A few counts support this clone. V and J are TRBV7-8 and TRBJ2-1; possibly TRBD2 for D (6 bases). Germline CDR1 SGHVS, CDR2 FQNEAQ. Trimming removed 0 bases at V and 3 bases at J, with 9 bases between. The CDR3 extends over 15 amino acids. CDR3 coding DNA: TGTGCCAGCAGCTTAGCGGAGGGGAGCTACAATGAGCAGTTCTTC. It translates to CASSLAEGSYNEQFF.

V and J are TRBV7-9 and TRBJ2-1; D is ambiguous. The CDR3 loop spans 14 amino acids. V was trimmed by 3 bases and J by 3 bases, leaving 9 bases between them. Per germline, CDR1 SEHNR and CDR2 FQNEAQ (reference sequence). CDR3 sequence: CASSFEFSYNEQFF. The DNA of the CDR3 is TGTGCCAGCAGCTTTGAATTTAGCTACAATGAGCAGTTCTTC.

The chain recombines TRBV2 with TRBJ1-2, with 10 bases aligning to TRBD1. Unmatched junction bases numbered 3, after V lost 5 bases and J lost 6 bases. Germline V gene data show CDR1 as SNHLY and CDR2 as FYNNEI. The CDR3 is 13 amino acids. The CDR3 sequence: CASSRQGADGYTF. CDR3 coding DNA: TGTGCCAGCAGTCGACAGGGGGCGGATGGCTACACCTTC.